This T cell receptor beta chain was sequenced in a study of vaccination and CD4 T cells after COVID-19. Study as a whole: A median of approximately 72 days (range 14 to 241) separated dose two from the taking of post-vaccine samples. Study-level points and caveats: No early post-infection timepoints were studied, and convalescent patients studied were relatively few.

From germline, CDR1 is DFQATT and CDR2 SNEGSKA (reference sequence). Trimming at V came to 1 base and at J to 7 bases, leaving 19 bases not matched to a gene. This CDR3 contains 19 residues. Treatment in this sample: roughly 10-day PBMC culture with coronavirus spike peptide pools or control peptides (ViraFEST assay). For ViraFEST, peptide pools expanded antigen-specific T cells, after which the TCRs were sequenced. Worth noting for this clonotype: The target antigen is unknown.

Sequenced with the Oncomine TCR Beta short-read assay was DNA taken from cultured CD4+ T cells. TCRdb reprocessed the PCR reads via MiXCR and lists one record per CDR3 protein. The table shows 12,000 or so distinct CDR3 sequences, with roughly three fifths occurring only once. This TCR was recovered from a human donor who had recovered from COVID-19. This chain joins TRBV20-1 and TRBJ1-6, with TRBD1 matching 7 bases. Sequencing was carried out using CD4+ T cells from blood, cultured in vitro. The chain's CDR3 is CSARAETDRQGWRNSPLHF. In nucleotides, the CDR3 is TGCAGTGCTAGAGCCGAAACCGATCGACAGGGTTGGCGGAATTCACCCCTCCACTTT.